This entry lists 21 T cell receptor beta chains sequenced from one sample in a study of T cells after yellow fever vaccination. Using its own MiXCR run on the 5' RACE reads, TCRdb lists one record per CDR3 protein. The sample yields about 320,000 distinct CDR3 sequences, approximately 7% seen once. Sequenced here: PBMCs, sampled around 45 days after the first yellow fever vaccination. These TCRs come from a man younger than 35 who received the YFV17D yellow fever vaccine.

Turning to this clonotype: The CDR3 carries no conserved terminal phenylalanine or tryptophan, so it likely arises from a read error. The CDR3 nucleotides read TGTGCCAGCAGTGGGACAGGGACCTCCTCTAACTATGGCTACACCTCC. Its translation is CASSGTGTSSNYGYTS. The V and J genes are TRBV6-2 or TRBV6-3 and TRBJ1-2; TRBD1 agrees at 9 bases. Germline values: CDR1 MNHEY, CDR2 SVGEGT. The CDR3 consists of 16 residues. Trimming at V came to 5 bases and at J to 0 bases, leaving 7 bases not matched to a gene.

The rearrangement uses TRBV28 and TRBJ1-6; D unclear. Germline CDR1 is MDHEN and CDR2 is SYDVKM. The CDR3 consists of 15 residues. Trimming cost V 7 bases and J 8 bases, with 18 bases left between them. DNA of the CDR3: TGTGCCAGCACAGACCCACCAGACGGGGATTCACCCCTCCACTTT. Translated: CASTDPPDGDSPLHF.

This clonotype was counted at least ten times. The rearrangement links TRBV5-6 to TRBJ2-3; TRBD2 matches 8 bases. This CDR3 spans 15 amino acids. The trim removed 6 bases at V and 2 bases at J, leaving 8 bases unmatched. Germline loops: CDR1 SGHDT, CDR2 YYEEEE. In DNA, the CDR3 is TGTGCCAGCACCAAGACTAGCGACTTCACAGATACGCAGTATTTT. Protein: CASTKTSDFTDTQYF.

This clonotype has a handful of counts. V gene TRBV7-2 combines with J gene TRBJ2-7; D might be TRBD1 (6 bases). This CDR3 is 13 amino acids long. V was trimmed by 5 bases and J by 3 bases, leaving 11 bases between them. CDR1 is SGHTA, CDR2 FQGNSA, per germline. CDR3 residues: CASSMDSSYEQYF. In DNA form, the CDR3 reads TGTGCCAGCAGCATGGACAGCAGCTACGAGCAGTACTTC.

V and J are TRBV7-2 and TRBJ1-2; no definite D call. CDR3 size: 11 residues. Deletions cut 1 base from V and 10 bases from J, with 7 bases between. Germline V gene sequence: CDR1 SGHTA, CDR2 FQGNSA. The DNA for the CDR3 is TGTGCCAGCAGCTTAGAAGACTACTACACCTTC. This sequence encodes CASSLEDYYTF.

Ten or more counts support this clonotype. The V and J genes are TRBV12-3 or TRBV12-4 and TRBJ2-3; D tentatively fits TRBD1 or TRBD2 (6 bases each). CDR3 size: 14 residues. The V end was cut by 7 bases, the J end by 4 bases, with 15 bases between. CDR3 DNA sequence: TGTGCCAGCACCCCATGGGGGGCCCCAGATACGCAGTATTTT. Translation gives CASTPWGAPDTQYF.

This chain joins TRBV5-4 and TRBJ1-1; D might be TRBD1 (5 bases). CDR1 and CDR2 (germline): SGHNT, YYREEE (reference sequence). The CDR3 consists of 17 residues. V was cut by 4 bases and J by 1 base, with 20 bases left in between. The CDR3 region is CASSPGPLREKNTEAFF. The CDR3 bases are TGTGCCAGCAGCCCGGGACCCCTCAGGGAAAAGAACACTGAAGCTTTCTTT.

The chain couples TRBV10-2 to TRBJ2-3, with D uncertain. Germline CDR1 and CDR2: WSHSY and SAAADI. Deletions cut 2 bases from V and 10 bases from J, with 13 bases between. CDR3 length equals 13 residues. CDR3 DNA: TGCGCCAGCAGTGAGGACCAGCGCTTTTCGCAGTATTTT. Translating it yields CASSEDQRFSQYF.

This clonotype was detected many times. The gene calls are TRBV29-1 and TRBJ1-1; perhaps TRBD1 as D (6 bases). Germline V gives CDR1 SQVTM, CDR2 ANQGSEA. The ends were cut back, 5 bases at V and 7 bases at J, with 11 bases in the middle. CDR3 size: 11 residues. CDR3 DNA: TGCAGCGTTTCCCAGGGGAATGAAGCTTTCTTT. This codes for CSVSQGNEAFF.

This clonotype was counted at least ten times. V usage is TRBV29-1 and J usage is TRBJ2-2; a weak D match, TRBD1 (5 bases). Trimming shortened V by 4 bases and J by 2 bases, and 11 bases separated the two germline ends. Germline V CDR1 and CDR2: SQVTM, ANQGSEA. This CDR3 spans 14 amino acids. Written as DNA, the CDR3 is TGCAGCGTTGCCAGGGATTACAACACCGGGGAGCTGTTTTTT. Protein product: CSVARDYNTGELFF.

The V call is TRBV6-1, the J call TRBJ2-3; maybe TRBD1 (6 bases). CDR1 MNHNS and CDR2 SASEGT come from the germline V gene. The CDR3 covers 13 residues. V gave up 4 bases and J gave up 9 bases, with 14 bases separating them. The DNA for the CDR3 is TGTGCCAGCAGTGCCTCCTATACAGGGACGCAGTATTTT. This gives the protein CASSASYTGTQYF.

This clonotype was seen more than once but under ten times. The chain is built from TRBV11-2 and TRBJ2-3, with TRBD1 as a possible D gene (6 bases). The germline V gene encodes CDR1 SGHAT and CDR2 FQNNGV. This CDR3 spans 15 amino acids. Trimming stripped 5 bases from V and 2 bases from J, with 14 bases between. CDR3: CASSPTRTATDTQYF. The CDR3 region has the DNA TGTGCCAGCAGCCCCACGCGGACAGCCACAGATACGCAGTATTTT.

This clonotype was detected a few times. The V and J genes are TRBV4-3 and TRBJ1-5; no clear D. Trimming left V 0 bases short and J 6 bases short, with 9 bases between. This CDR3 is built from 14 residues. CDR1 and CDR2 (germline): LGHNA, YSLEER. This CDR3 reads CASSQERFGQPQHF. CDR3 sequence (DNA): TGCGCCAGCAGCCAAGAACGATTCGGTCAGCCCCAGCATTTT.

As DNA, the CDR3 is TGTGCCAGCAGCATCCGGGACAGGGGCCCCACTGAAGCTTTCTTT. Its protein product is CASSIRDRGPTEAFF. The chain recombines TRBV5-6 with TRBJ1-1; 10 bases align to TRBD1. Germline assignment: CDR1 SGHDT and CDR2 YYEEEE. The CDR3 runs to 15 residues. Trimming took 4 bases from V and 4 from J; bases not matched to a gene: 7.

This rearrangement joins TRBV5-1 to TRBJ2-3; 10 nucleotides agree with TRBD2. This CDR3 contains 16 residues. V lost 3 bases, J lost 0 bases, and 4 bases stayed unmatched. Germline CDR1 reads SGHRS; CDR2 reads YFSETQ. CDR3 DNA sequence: TGCGCCAGCAGCTCGAAACTAGCGGGAAGCACAGATACGCAGTATTTT. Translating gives CASSSKLAGSTDTQYF.

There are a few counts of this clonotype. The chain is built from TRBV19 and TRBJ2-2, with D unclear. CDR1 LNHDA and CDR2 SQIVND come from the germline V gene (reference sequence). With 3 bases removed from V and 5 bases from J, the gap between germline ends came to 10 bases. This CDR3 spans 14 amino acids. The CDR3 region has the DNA TGTGCCAGTAGTATGGCGGCGCGAACCGGGGAGCTGTTTTTT. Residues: CASSMAARTGELFF. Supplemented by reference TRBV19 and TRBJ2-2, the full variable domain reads DGGITQSPKYLFRKEGQNVTLSCEQNLNHDAMYWYRQDPGQGLRLIYYSQIVNDFQKGDIAEGYSVSREKKESFPLTVTSAQKNPTAFYLCASSMAARTGELFFGEGSRLTVL.

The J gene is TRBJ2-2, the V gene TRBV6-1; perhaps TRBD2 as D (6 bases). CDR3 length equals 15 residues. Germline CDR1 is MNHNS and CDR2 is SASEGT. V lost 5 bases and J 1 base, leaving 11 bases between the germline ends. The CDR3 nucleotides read TGTGCCAGCAGTCCCTGGGGGGAGAACACCGGGGAGCTGTTTTTT. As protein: CASSPWGENTGELFF.

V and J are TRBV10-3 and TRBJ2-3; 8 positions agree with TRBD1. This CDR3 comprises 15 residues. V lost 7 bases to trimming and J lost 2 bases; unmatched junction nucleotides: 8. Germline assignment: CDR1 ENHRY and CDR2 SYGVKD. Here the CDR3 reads CAIIIRTGNTDTQYF. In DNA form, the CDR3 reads TGTGCCATCATCATCCGGACAGGGAACACAGATACGCAGTATTTT.

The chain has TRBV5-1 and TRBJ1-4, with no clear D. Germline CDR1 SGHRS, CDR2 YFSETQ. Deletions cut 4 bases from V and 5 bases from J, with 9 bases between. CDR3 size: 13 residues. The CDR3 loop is CASSPAENEKLFF. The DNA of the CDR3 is TGCGCCAGCAGCCCCGCGGAGAATGAAAAACTGTTTTTT.

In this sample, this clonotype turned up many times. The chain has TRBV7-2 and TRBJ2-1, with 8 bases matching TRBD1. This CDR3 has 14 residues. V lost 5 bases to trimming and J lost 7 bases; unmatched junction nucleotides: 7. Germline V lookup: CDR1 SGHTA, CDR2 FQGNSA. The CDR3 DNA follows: TGTGCCAGCAGCCCGGACAGGGCGCTAAATGAGCAGTTCTTC. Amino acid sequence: CASSPDRALNEQFF.

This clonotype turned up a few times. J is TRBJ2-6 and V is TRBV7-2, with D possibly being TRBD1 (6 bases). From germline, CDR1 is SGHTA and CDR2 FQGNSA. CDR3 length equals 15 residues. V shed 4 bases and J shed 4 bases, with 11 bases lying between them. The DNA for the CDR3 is TGTGCCAGCAGCTCAAACAGGGCCGGGGCCAACGTCCTGACTTTC. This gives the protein CASSSNRAGANVLTF.